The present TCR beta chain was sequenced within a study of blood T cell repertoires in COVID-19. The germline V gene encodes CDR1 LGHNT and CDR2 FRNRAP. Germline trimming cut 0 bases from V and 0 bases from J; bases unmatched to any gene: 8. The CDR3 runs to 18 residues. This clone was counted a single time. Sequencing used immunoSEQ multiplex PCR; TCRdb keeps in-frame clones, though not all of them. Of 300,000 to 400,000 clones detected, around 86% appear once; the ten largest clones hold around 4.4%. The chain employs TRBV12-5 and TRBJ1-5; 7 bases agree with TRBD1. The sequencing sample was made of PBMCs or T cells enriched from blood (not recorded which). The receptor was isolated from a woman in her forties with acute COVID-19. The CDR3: CASGLVPAGQISNQPQHF. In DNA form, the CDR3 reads TGTGCTAGTGGTTTGGTACCCGCGGGACAGATTAGCAATCAGCCCCAGCATTTT.